This TCR beta chain was found in a study of shared clonotypes between healthy human individuals. V was trimmed by 5 bases and J by 2 bases, leaving 11 bases between them. CDR1 SGHNT and CDR2 YYREEE come from the germline V gene (reference sequence). The CDR3 sequence is 13 residues long. DNA at 150 to 200 ng, about 30,000 T cell genomes, went into sorted-subset replicate PCRs. This table comes from immunoSEQ multiplex PCR, and its TCRdb copy is limited to in-frame clones, with some not included. The sample records roughly 1.5 million clones, under 99% being singletons. The chain couples TRBV5-4 to TRBJ2-7; D uncertain. The sample consisted of naive CD4+ T cells sorted from blood. Stated subset: CD45RA+ positively selected. This receptor was obtained from a man aged 25-45 years in good health. CDR3 nucleotides: TGTGCCAGCAGTTTGCCCCCTGCCTACGAGCAGTACTTC. Its protein product is CASSLPPAYEQYF.